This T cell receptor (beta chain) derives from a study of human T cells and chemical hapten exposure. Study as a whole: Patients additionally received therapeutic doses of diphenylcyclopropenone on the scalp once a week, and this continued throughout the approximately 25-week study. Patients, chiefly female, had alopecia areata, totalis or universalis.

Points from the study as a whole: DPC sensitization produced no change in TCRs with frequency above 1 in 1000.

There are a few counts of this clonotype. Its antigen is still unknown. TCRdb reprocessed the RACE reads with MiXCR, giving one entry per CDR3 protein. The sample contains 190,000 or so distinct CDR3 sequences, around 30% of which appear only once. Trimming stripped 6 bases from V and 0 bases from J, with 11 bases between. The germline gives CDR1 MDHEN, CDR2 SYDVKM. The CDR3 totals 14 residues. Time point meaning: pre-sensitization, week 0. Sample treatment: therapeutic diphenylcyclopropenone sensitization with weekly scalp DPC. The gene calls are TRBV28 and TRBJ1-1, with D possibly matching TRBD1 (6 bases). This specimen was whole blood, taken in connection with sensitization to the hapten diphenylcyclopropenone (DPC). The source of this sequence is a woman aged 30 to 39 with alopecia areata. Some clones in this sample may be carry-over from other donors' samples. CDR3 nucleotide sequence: TGTGCCAGCAGACTTGACAGGCTGAACACTGAAGCTTTCTTT. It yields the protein CASRLDRLNTEAFF.